This is a list of T cell receptor beta chains from one sample in a study of blood T cell repertoires in COVID-19. TCRdb's table, derived via immunoSEQ multiplex PCR, lists solely in-frame clones and lacks some. The sample includes about 200,000 clones, around 80% of them seen just once. Sequencing was done on a sample of peripheral blood. The receptors were sampled from a woman aged 80 or older with acute or convalescent COVID-19. CDR3s include the opening cysteine and the closing phenylalanine or tryptophan. The D gene is left open where the match is weak. Clone size is shown for a subset of rows, as once, few, many or a class of expanded clone.

TGTGCCAGCAGTTACTCACGGGGGGGCGCCTACGAGCAGTACTTC	CASSYSRGGAYEQYF	TRBV6-2/TRBV6-3	TRBJ2-7	TRBD2	.
TGTGCCAGCAGCTCCTCCATCGGAGCGGGGGTCTCCTACGAGCAGTACTTC	CASSSSIGAGVSYEQYF	TRBV5-4	TRBJ2-7	TRBD2	.
TGTGCCAGCAGTTTACTCCTGGGCACGTTTAGCACAGATACGCAGTATTTT	CASSLLLGTFSTDTQYF	TRBV28	TRBJ2-3	.	.
TGTGCCAGCAGCCCACTAGCGGGAGAAGAGACCCAGTACTTC	CASSPLAGEETQYF	TRBV6-5	TRBJ2-5	TRBD2	.
TGTGCCACCCTTTCGGGCTCCTACAATGAGCAGTTCTTC	CATLSGSYNEQFF	TRBV6-5	TRBJ2-1	.	.
TGCGCCAGCAGCCAATCCGCCCAGAGACAGGGCGGTTATGGAAACACCATATATTTT	CASSQSAQRQGGYGNTIYF	TRBV4-1	TRBJ1-3	TRBD1	few
TGTGCCAGCAGAGAGGGAGGGATAGATACGCAGTATTTT	CASREGGIDTQYF	TRBV6-5	TRBJ2-3	TRBD2	.
TGTGCCAGCACTATCCCCGGGGGAGATACGCAGTATTTT	CASTIPGGDTQYF	TRBV6-5	TRBJ2-3	.	.
TGCAGCGTGACACAGGGTATGAACACTGAAGCTTTCTTT	CSVTQGMNTEAFF	TRBV29-1	TRBJ1-1	.	.
TGCAGCTCGAAGGCTAGCGGGGGTGAGGAGCAGTTCTTC	CSSKASGGEEQFF	TRBV29-1	TRBJ2-1	TRBD2	.
TGTGCCAGCTCACCAGGTGGCGGGAGTATGATCAATGAGCAGTTCTTC	CASSPGGGSMINEQFF	TRBV18	TRBJ2-1	TRBD2	.
TGTGCCAGCAGTTGGACAGGGTCCCTTTCGGTGGAGCAGTACTTC	CASSWTGSLSVEQYF	TRBV27	TRBJ2-7	TRBD1	.
TGTGCCAGTAGTATAGGGGCCGCTAGGGGCTATGGCTACACCTTC	CASSIGAARGYGYTF	TRBV19	TRBJ1-2	.	.
TGTGCCAGCTCACCTAAACAGGGACGGGTGAACACTGAAGCTTTCTTT	CASSPKQGRVNTEAFF	TRBV18	TRBJ1-1	.	.
TGCGCCAGCAGCCTAGACTGGACACTTCTGGAGCTGTTTTTT	CASSLDWTLLELFF	TRBV5-1	TRBJ2-2	.	.
TGCGCCAGCAGCACTCTGACAGGGGGCGACTATGGCTACACCTTC	CASSTLTGGDYGYTF	TRBV5-1	TRBJ1-2	TRBD1	.
TGTGCCACGGGGGAGCGGCCCATGAGCAATCAGCCCCAGCATTTT	CATGERPMSNQPQHF	TRBV6-5	TRBJ1-5	.	.
TGTGCCAGCAGCTATTGGACACAAAAGAACACTGAAGCTTTCTTT	CASSYWTQKNTEAFF	TRBV7-9	TRBJ1-1	.	.
TGTGCCAGCCGCCGGCGGGTGGCAGGGGCAACCGGGTTCTATGGCTACACCTTC	CASRRRVAGATGFYGYTF	TRBV19	TRBJ1-2	.	.
TGTGCCAGCAGACTCGACAGGGGGCTTGTCGGGGAGCTGTTTTTT	CASRLDRGLVGELFF	TRBV6-5	TRBJ2-2	TRBD1	.
TGCGCCAGCAGCCAAGTAGGACAGCCCCCCTATGGCTACACCTTC	CASSQVGQPPYGYTF	TRBV4-3	TRBJ1-2	.	.
TGTGCCAGCTCACCCCGAGGACAGGATAATTCACCCCTCCACTTT	CASSPRGQDNSPLHF	TRBV18	TRBJ1-6	TRBD1	.
TGTGCCAGCAGTTACTCGACAGGGGGAATAGAGACCCAGTACTTC	CASSYSTGGIETQYF	TRBV6-2/TRBV6-3	TRBJ2-5	TRBD1	.
TGTGCCAGCAGCCCGACTAGCGGGTCCTACGAGCAGTACTTC	CASSPTSGSYEQYF	TRBV3-1/TRBV3-2	TRBJ2-7	TRBD2	.
TGTGCCAGTAGTATACAGTCGGGGGGCTATAATTCACCCCTCCACTTT	CASSIQSGGYNSPLHF	TRBV19	TRBJ1-6	.	.
TGTGCCAGTAGTATAGGACTAGAGGTGGACACCGGGGAGCTGTTTTTT	CASSIGLEVDTGELFF	TRBV19	TRBJ2-2	.	.
TGTGCCAGCAGACTCCCGGGACAGGGGGCGCGGCAGCCCCAGCATTTT	CASRLPGQGARQPQHF	TRBV4-2	TRBJ1-5	TRBD1	.
TGTGCCAGCAGCGCGACAGGCCTAAGATGGGACACCATATATTTT	CASSATGLRWDTIYF	TRBV9	TRBJ1-3	.	.
TGTGCCAGCAGCTTAACAGGGGCATGGAACATTCAGTACTTC	CASSLTGAWNIQYF	TRBV7-2	TRBJ2-4	TRBD1	.
TGTGCCAGCTCACCAACAGAATCCGGACAGGAAGCTTTCTTT	CASSPTESGQEAFF	TRBV18	TRBJ1-1	.	.
TGTGCCAGCAGTCAAGATCGGGACAGTATAGCTTTCTTT	CASSQDRDSIAFF	TRBV3-1/TRBV3-2	TRBJ1-1	TRBD1	.
TGTGCCAGCAGCCCACGGCTCGGCGGGTTGAACACTGAAGCTTTCTTT	CASSPRLGGLNTEAFF	TRBV7-2	TRBJ1-1	.	few
TGTGCCAGCAGCTTAGTGAGGGATTCGTTATTTGGAAACACCATATATTTT	CASSLVRDSLFGNTIYF	TRBV11-3	TRBJ1-3	.	.
TGTGCCAGCTCACCAGGCTTAACTGAAGCTTTCTTT	CASSPGLTEAFF	TRBV18	TRBJ1-1	.	.
TGTGCCTGGGGGGGACAGGGGGAGACCCAGTACTTC	CAWGGQGETQYF	TRBV30	TRBJ2-5	TRBD1	.
TGTGCCAGCAGCAAACTAGCGGGAGGGCCTACAGATACGCAGTATTTT	CASSKLAGGPTDTQYF	TRBV7-2	TRBJ2-3	TRBD2	.
TGTGCCAGCAGCTTAGGGCTAGCGGGGGCAGATACGCAGTATTTT	CASSLGLAGADTQYF	TRBV11-2	TRBJ2-3	TRBD2	.
TGTGCCACACAGGGGGATAGCAATCAGCCCCAGCATTTT	CATQGDSNQPQHF	TRBV24-1	TRBJ1-5	TRBD1	.
TGCGCCAGCAGCCCCCTCGGGGGGCGGTCTGAAAAACTGTTTTTT	CASSPLGGRSEKLFF	TRBV4-3	TRBJ1-4	.	.
TGTGCCAGCAGCTTTGGCTCAGGACAGGGGTCAGATACGCAGTATTTT	CASSFGSGQGSDTQYF	TRBV7-9	TRBJ2-3	TRBD1	.
TGTGCCAGCAGCTTAGTTAAGGAGGGCTATGGCTACACCTTC	CASSLVKEGYGYTF	TRBV7-8	TRBJ1-2	.	.
TGCAGCGTTGAACGGGACAACGGGGCGGGCACTGAAGCTTTCTTT	CSVERDNGAGTEAFF	TRBV29-1	TRBJ1-1	.	.
TGTGCCAGCAGTTACAATCCCGGACAGGGGGTTTTTAATTCACCCCTCCACTTT	CASSYNPGQGVFNSPLHF	TRBV6-2/TRBV6-3	TRBJ1-6	TRBD1	.
TGTGCCAGCCGTACCTTAGACAGCTATGGCTACACCTTC	CASRTLDSYGYTF	TRBV6-1	TRBJ1-2	.	.
TGTGCCAGCAGCCCCAATCAGGGGGGTGACCAGCCCCAGCATTTT	CASSPNQGGDQPQHF	TRBV7-2	TRBJ1-5	TRBD1	.
TGTGCCAGCAGTGTAGAGACAGGTGGATACAATGAGCAGTTCTTC	CASSVETGGYNEQFF	TRBV6-4	TRBJ2-1	.	.
TGTGCCAGTAGCTTAGCTATGATCGGCATGGTCCCCTCCGGCACCGGGGAGCTGTTTTTT	CASSLAMIGMVPSGTGELFF	TRBV19	TRBJ2-2	.	.
TGCGCCAGCAGTCTGGACAGTTTAGCGGGGGAGCTGTTTTTT	CASSLDSLAGELFF	TRBV10-1	TRBJ2-2	.	few
TGTGCCAGTAGTGATGCGGTGACAGGGGCGGACGAGCAGTACTTC	CASSDAVTGADEQYF	TRBV19	TRBJ2-7	TRBD1	.
TGTGCCAGCAGTTGGGTGGACACGAGGAATTCACCCCTCCACTTT	CASSWVDTRNSPLHF	TRBV28	TRBJ1-6	.	.
TGTGCCAGCAGTCGGGACAGGGATACTTCACCCCTCCACTTT	CASSRDRDTSPLHF	TRBV6-4	TRBJ1-6	TRBD1	.
TGTGCCAGCAGGGCCAGCCGGGACAGCTACTACGAGCAGTACTTC	CASRASRDSYYEQYF	TRBV27	TRBJ2-7	TRBD1	.
TGTGCCAGTAGCGTGACTAGCGGGAGTGAGACCCAGTACTTC	CASSVTSGSETQYF	TRBV19	TRBJ2-5	TRBD2	.
TGTGCCAGCAGCTCTCTATCAGGGCTTACTAGCGGGGGGAAACGGTTCTTC	CASSSLSGLTSGGKRFF	TRBV9	TRBJ2-1	TRBD2	.
TGCAGCGTTGGGGAGGCCGTCGGCTCTGGAAACACCATATATTTT	CSVGEAVGSGNTIYF	TRBV29-1	TRBJ1-3	.	once
TGTGCCAGCAGTTTTTCGACTAGCGGGACCTACGAGCAGTACTTC	CASSFSTSGTYEQYF	TRBV28	TRBJ2-7	TRBD2	once
TGTGCCAGCAGTGTGTCGAGCGGGGGGACCACAGATACGCAGTATTTT	CASSVSSGGTTDTQYF	TRBV6-4	TRBJ2-3	TRBD2	.